This is a list of T cell receptor beta chains from one sample in a study of T cells in Graves' hyperthyroidism and ophthalmopathy. Via MiXCR, TCRdb re-called the multiplex PCR reads, giving one row per CDR3 protein. The sample includes about 350,000 distinct CDR3 sequences, roughly 15% of them seen just once. The sample was blood. These receptors were taken from a woman in her 40s with Graves' ophthalmopathy. Each CDR3 is given with its conserved first and last residue.

j_call,v_call,cdr3_aa
TRBJ2-1,TRBV7-9,CASSFGGELYNEQFF
TRBJ1-3,TRBV7-6,CASSLAVYRSSGNTIYF
TRBJ2-5,TRBV19,CASTPTGRQETQYF
TRBJ1-3,TRBV3-1,CASSQGGGNTIYF
TRBJ2-2,TRBV11-2,CASSLVVGSGELFF
TRBJ1-3,TRBV7-6,CASSLVLGSSGNTIYF
TRBJ1-3,TRBV30,CAWASTGGGNTIYF
TRBJ1-3,TRBV7-9,CASSSTIAFPVFQGTAGNTIYF
TRBJ1-2,TRBV2,CASSERRADYGYTF
TRBJ2-7,TRBV12-3/TRBV12-4,CASSRTSGAYEQYF
TRBJ2-7,TRBV27,CASSSLPARYEQYF
TRBJ2-7,TRBV12-3/TRBV12-4,CASRQQGTGNEQYF
TRBJ2-3,TRBV6-1,CASSYSSGETDTQYF
TRBJ1-4,TRBV5-1,CASSLGVGNNEKLFF
TRBJ2-7,TRBV30,CAWSVGSGTLGEQYF
TRBJ2-7,TRBV7-2,CASSPGQGREQYF
TRBJ2-1,TRBV5-1,CASSFGQGSWHGQFF
TRBJ2-7,TRBV20-1,CSATWTSGRLNEQYF
TRBJ2-2,TRBV27,CASSLRRGTRELFF
TRBJ1-1,TRBV19,CASSMFGGEAFF
TRBJ2-3,TRBV4-1,CASSRGQTKDTQYF
TRBJ1-6,TRBV24-1,CATPGQGSSYNSPLHF
TRBJ1-2,TRBV5-1,CASSLGLGAEGYTF
TRBJ2-5,TRBV27,CASRPPGSGETQYF
TRBJ1-5,TRBV4-1,CASSQDGDQPQHF
TRBJ2-7,TRBV2,CASRERRYSYEQYF
TRBJ1-1,TRBV19,CASSSRTNTEAFF
TRBJ2-7,TRBV11-1,CASSSKGQSYEQYF
TRBJ2-1,TRBV6-5,CASSYYGGLYNEQFF